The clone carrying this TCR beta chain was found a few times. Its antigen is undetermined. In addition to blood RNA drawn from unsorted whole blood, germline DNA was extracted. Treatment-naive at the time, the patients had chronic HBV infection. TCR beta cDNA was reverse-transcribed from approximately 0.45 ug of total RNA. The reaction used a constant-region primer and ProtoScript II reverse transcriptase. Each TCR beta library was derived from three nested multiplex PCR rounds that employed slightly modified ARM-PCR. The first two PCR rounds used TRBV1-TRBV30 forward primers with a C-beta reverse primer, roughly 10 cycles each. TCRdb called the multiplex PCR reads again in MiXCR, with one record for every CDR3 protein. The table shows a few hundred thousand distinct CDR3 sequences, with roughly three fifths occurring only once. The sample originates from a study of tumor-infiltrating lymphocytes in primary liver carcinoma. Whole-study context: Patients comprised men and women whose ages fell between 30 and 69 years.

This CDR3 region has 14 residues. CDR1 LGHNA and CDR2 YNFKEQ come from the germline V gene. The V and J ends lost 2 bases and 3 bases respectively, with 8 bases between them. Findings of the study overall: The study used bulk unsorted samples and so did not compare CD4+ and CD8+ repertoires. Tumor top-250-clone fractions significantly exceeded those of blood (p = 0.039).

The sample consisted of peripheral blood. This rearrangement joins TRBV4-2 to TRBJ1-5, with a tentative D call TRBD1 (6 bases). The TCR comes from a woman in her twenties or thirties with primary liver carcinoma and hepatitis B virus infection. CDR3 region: CASSQTGYNQPQHF. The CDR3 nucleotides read TGTGCCAGCAGCCAAACAGGGTACAATCAGCCCCAGCATTTT.